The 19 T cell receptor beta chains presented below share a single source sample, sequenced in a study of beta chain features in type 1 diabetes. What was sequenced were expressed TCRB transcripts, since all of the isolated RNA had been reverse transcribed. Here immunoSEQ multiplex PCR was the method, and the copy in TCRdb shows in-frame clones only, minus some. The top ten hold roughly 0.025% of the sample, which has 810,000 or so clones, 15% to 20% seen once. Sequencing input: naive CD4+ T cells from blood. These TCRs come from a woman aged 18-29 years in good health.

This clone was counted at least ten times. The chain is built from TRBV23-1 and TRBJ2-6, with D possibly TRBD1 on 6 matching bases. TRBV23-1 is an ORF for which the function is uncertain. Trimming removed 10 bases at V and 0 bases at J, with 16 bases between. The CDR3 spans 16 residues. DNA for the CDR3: TGCGCCATTGAGGGGGTCCAGCTCTCTGGGGCCAACGTCCTGACTTTC. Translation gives CAIEGVQLSGANVLTF.

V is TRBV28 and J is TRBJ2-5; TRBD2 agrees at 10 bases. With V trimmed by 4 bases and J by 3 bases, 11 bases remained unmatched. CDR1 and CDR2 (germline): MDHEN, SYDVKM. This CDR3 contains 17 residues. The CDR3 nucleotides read TGTGCCAGCAGTTCCCCACTTTCCAGCGGGAGGGAAGAGACCCAGTACTTC. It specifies CASSSPLSSGREETQYF.

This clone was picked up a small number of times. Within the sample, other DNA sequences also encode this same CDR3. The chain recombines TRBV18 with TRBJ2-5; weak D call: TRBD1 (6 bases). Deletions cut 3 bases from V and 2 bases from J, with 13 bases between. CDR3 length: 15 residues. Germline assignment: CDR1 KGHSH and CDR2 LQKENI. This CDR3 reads CASSPRQAGQETQYF. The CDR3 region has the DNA TGTGCCAGCTCACCCCGACAGGCCGGGCAAGAGACCCAGTACTTC.

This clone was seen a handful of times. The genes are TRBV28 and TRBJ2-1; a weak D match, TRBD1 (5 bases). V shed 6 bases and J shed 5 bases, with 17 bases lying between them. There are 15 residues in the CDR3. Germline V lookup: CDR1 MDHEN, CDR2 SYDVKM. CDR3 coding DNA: TGTGCCAGCAGATACGACAGAACTAAAAACAATGAGCAGTTCTTC. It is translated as CASRYDRTKNNEQFF.

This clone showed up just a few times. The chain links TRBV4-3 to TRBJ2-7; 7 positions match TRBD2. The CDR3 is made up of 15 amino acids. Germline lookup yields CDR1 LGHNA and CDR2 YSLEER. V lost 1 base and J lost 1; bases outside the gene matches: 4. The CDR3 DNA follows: TGCGCCAGCAGCCAAGGCTTTAGCGGGTCCTACGAGCAGTACTTC. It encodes CASSQGFSGSYEQYF.

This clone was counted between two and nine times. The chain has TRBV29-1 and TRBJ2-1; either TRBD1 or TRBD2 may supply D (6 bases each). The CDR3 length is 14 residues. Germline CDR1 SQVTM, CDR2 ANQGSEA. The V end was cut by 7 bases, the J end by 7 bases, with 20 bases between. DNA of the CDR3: TGCAGCGCGGCCGGGGGCAGGGGTTTAAATGAGCAGTTCTTC. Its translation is CSAAGGRGLNEQFF.

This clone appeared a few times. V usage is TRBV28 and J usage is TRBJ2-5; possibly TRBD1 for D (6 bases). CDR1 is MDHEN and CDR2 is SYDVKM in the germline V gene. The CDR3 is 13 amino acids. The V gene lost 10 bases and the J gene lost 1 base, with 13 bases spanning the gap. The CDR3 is CATLGGAQETQYF. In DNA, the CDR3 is TGTGCCACCCTTGGGGGCGCCCAAGAGACCCAGTACTTC.

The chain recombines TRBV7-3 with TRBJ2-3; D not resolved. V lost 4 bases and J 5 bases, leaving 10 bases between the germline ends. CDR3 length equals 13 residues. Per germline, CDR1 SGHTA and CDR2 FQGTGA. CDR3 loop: CASSYNSRDTQYF. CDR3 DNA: TGTGCCAGCAGCTACAACTCTCGAGATACGCAGTATTTT.

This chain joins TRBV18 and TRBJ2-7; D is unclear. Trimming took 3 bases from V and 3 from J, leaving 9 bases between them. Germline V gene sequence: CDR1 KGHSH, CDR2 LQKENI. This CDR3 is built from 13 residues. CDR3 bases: TGTGCCAGCTCACCCTTGGATTTCTACGAGCAGTACTTC. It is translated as CASSPLDFYEQYF.

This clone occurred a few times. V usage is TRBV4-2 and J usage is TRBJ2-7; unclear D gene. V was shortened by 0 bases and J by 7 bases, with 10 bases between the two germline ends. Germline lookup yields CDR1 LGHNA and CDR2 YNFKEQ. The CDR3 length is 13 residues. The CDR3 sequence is CASSQDFGWEQYF. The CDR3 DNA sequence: TGTGCCAGCAGCCAAGATTTTGGGTGGGAGCAGTACTTC.

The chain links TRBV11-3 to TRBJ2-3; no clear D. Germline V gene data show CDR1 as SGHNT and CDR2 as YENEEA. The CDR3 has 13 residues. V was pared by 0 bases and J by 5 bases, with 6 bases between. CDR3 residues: CASSLDYQDTQYF. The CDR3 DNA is TGTGCCAGCAGCTTAGATTATCAAGATACGCAGTATTTT. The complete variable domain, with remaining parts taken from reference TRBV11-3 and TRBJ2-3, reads EAGVVQSPRYKIIEKKQPVAFWCNPISGHNTLYWYLQNLGQGPELLIRYENEEAVDDSQLPKDRFSAERLKGVDSTLKIQPAELGDSAVYLCASSLDYQDTQYFGPGTRLTVL.

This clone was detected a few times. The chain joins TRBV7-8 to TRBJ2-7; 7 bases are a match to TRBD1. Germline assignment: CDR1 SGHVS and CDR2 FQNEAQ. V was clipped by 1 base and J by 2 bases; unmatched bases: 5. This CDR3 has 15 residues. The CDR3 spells CASSLGRDRAYEQYF. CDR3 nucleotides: TGTGCCAGCAGCTTAGGAAGGGACAGAGCCTACGAGCAGTACTTC.

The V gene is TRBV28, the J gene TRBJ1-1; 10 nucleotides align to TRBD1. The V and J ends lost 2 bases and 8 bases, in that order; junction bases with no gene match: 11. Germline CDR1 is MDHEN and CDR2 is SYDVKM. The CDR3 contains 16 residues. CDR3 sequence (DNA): TGTGCCAGCAGTTTAGGGACAGGGGCCGGCGCCGTCGAAGCTTTCTTT. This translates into CASSLGTGAGAVEAFF.

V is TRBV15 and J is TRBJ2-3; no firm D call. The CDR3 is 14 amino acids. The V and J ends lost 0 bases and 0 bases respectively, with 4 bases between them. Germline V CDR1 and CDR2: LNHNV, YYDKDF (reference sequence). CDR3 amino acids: CATSRDVSTDTQYF. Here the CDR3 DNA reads TGTGCCACCAGCAGAGATGTAAGCACAGATACGCAGTATTTT.

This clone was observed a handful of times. CDR3 sequence reads: CATSHGKVGSYEQYF. In DNA, the CDR3 is TGTGCCACCAGCCACGGAAAAGTGGGCTCCTACGAGCAGTACTTC. The rearrangement links TRBV15 to TRBJ2-7; no clear D. The ends were cut back, 5 bases at V and 0 bases at J, with 14 bases in the middle. The CDR3 has 15 amino acids. Germline CDR1 LNHNV, CDR2 YYDKDF (reference sequence).

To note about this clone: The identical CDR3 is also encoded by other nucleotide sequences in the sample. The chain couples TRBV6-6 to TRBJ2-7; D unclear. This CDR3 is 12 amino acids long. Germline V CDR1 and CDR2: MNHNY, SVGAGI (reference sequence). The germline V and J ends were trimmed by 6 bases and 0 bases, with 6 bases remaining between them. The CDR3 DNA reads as TGTGCCAGCAGCCGGAGCTCCTACGAGCAGTACTTC. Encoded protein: CASSRSSYEQYF.

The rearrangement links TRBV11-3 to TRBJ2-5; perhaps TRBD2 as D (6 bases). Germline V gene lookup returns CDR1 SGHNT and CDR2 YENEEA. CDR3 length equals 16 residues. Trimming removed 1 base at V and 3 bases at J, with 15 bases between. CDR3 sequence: CASSLGRGSGEETQYF. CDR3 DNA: TGTGCCAGCAGCTTAGGCAGAGGTAGCGGAGAAGAGACCCAGTACTTC.

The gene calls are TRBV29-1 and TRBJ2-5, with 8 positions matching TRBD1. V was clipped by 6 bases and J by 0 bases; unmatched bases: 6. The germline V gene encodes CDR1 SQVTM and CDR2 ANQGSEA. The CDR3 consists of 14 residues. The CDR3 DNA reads TGCAGCGTCGTCAGGGGGCCGTACCAAGAGACCCAGTACTTC. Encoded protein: CSVVRGPYQETQYF.

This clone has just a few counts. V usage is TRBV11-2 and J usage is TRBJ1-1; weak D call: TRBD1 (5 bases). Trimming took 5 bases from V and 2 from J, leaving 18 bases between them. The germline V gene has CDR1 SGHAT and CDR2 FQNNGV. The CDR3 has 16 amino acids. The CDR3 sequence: CASSRRITRGNTEAFF. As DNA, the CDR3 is TGTGCCAGCAGCCGAAGAATAACGAGGGGAAACACTGAAGCTTTCTTT.